This entry concerns a single TCR beta chain. The record originates from a study of blood T cell repertoires in COVID-19. Study summary: Acute and convalescent COVID-19 specimens originated in the United States, Italy and Spain. Sample material is recorded as cDNA or gDNA derived from T cells, B-cell-depleted T cells, or PBMCs.

Per the original methods: Amplifying reference gene primers gave estimates of nucleated cell counts. TCRdb keeps only in-frame clones here, not all; method: immunoSEQ multiplex PCR. That table is the source of V, J and clone size, and D and trimming were worked out from the DNA. The sample carries about 48,000 clones, over 85% recorded once. The germline V and J ends were trimmed by 5 bases and 4 bases, with 14 bases remaining between them. Germline V gene sequence: CDR1 MDHEN, CDR2 SYDVKM. CDR3 length equals 14 residues. This sequence originates from a woman of 80 years or more with acute or convalescent COVID-19. The V and J genes are TRBV28 and TRBJ1-2; the D gene is possibly TRBD1 (6 bases). Sequencing was performed on peripheral blood. CDR3 nucleotide sequence: TGTGCCAGCAGTGCCCAGGGGAATCCCTATGGCTACACCTTC. It specifies CASSAQGNPYGYTF.